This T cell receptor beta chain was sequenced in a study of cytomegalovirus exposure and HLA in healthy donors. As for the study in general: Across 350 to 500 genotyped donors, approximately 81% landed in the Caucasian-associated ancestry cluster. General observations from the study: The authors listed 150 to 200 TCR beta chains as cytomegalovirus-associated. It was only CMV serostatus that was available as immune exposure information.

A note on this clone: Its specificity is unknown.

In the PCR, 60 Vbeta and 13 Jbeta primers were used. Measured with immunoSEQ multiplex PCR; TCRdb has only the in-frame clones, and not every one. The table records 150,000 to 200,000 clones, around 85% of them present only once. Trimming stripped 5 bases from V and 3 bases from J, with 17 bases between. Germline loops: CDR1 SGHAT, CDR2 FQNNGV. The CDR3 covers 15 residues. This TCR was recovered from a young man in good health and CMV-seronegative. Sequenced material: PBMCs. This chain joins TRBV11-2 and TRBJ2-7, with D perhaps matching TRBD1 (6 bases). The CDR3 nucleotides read TGTGCCAGCAGCCCGACGGACAGAGCGGTCTACGAGCAGTACTTC. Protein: CASSPTDRAVYEQYF.